Below, 25 T cell receptor beta chains from the same sample are listed, as sequenced in a study of blood T cell repertoires in COVID-19. Assay used: immunoSEQ multiplex PCR; TCRdb lists only in-frame clones, some missing. The sample shows fewer than 250,000 clones, around nine tenths of them seen only once. The sample was PBMCs or T cells enriched from blood (not recorded which). The receptors were gathered from a man aged 30 to 45 who had recovered from COVID-19.

Concerning this clone: Distinct nucleotide sequences in the sample also encode this CDR3. The V gene is TRBV2, the J gene TRBJ2-1; 15 bases match TRBD2. This CDR3 spans 13 amino acids. CDR1 SNHLY and CDR2 FYNNEI come from the germline V gene. V trimming: 8 bases; J trimming: 7 bases; junction bases outside the gene matches: 0. The CDR3 reads CASGTSGRNEQFF. CDR3 coding DNA: TGTGCCAGCGGGACTAGCGGGAGGAATGAGCAGTTCTTC.

V usage is TRBV5-5 and J usage is TRBJ2-1; D may be TRBD1 (5 bases). The CDR3 runs to 12 residues. V shed 3 bases and J shed 9 bases, with 10 bases lying between them. Germline CDR1 reads SGHKS; CDR2 reads YYEKEE (reference sequence). The CDR3 region is CASSSHGAEQFF. The CDR3 region has the DNA TGTGCCAGCAGCTCCCATGGGGCTGAGCAGTTCTTC.

The chain has TRBV27 and TRBJ1-5; D gene ambiguous. CDR1 MNHEY and CDR2 SMNVEV come from the germline V gene (reference sequence). V lost 1 base, J lost 2 bases, and 6 bases lay in between. The CDR3 runs to 14 residues. The CDR3 DNA reads as TGTGCCAGCAGTTTATTCGGAGGCAATCAGCCCCAGCATTTT. This gives the protein CASSLFGGNQPQHF.

The rearrangement joins TRBV20-1 to TRBJ2-5; 9 nucleotides align to TRBD2. Germline V lookup: CDR1 DFQATT, CDR2 SNEGSKA (reference sequence). The junction had 1 base not matched to a gene; V was cut back by 3 bases and J by 5 bases. CDR3 length equals 12 residues. CDR3 nucleotides: TGCAGTGCTAGTGGGACTAGCGAGACCCAGTACTTC. Its protein is CSASGTSETQYF.

The V gene is TRBV29-1, the J gene TRBJ1-5; no definite D call. V was clipped by 3 bases and J by 0 bases, with 24 bases between them. Germline-derived CDR1 and CDR2 are SQVTM and ANQGSEA. This CDR3 spans 19 amino acids. CDR3 sequence reads: CSVDPPLGREIYSNQPQHF. CDR3 nucleotide sequence: TGCAGCGTTGACCCCCCCCTAGGACGGGAGATTTATAGCAATCAGCCCCAGCATTTT.

This chain joins TRBV19 and TRBJ2-3; the match to TRBD2 covers 15 bases. Unmatched junction bases numbered 9, after V lost 5 bases and J lost 6 bases. The CDR3 has 17 residues. Germline V lookup: CDR1 LNHDA, CDR2 SQIVND (reference sequence). DNA of the CDR3: TGTGCCAGTAGTCGACCGGGACTAGCGGGAGGTGGGGATACGCAGTATTTT. This codes for CASSRPGLAGGGDTQYF.

This sequence joins TRBV7-2 and TRBJ2-1, with 7 bases fitting TRBD2. CDR1 and CDR2 (germline): SGHTA, FQGNSA. The CDR3 extends over 18 amino acids. After removal of 5 bases from V and 0 bases from J, the junction contained 13 bases not matched to a gene. CDR3 amino acids: CASSPGGAGRPSYNEQFF. The CDR3 DNA reads as TGTGCCAGCAGCCCCGGGGGAGCGGGGCGACCCTCCTACAATGAGCAGTTCTTC. The full variable domain, its missing parts supplied by reference TRBV7-2 and TRBJ2-1, is GAGVSQSPSNKVTEKGKDVELRCDPISGHTALYWYRQSLGQGLEFLIYFQGNSAPDKSGLPSDRFSAERTGGSVSTLTIQRTQQEDSAVYLCASSPGGAGRPSYNEQFFGPGTRLTVL.

The chain has TRBV21-1 and TRBJ1-5; the table's D gene call, TRBD1, was not cross checked with the DNA. TRBV21-1 is reported as a pseudogene. The length of the CDR3 is 15 residues. The CDR3 spells CASSTRITSNQPQHF. CDR3 in DNA: TGTGCCAGCAGCACCCGTATTACAAGCAATCAGCCCCAGCATTTT.

The V call is TRBV9, the J call TRBJ2-5; a possible D gene is TRBD1 (5 bases). Germline CDR1 reads SGDLS; CDR2 reads YYNGEE. The ends were cut back, 0 bases at V and 2 bases at J, with 8 bases in the middle. The CDR3 length is 14 residues. CDR3 nucleotides: TGTGCCAGCAGCGTAGTAGGGGCACAAGAGACCCAGTACTTC. Translation gives CASSVVGAQETQYF. The variable domain in full, completed from reference TRBV9 and TRBJ2-5, reads DSGVTQTPKHLITATGQRVTLRCSPRSGDLSVYWYQQSLDQGLQFLIQYYNGEERAKGNILERFSAQQFPDLHSELNLSSLELGDSALYFCASSVVGAQETQYFGPGTRLLVL.

The chain combines TRBV29-1 with TRBJ2-7; D is possibly TRBD2 (6 bases). Germline V gene sequence: CDR1 SQVTM, CDR2 ANQGSEA. This CDR3 spans 14 amino acids. Trimming removed 7 bases from V and 2 bases from J, with 18 bases in between. The CDR3 reads CSATPSVLAYEQYF. CDR3 nucleotide sequence: TGCAGCGCCACCCCTAGCGTATTAGCCTACGAGCAGTACTTC.

This clone was found a few times. The J gene is TRBJ1-6, the V gene TRBV4-2, with a tentative D call TRBD1 (5 bases). The CDR3 covers 16 residues. Per germline, CDR1 LGHNA and CDR2 YNFKEQ. V was shortened by 0 bases and J by 9 bases, with 15 bases between the two germline ends. The CDR3 coding sequence is TGTGCCAGCAGCCAAGACAGGGCCAGGGTCGGTTCACCCCTCCACTTT. It specifies CASSQDRARVGSPLHF.

The J gene is TRBJ2-5, the V gene TRBV12-3 or TRBV12-4; D is uncertain. V was trimmed by 5 bases and J by 7 bases, leaving 11 bases between them. This CDR3 has 12 residues. Written as DNA, the CDR3 is TGTGCCAGCAGTAAAGACACGGCGACCCAGTACTTC. Its translation: CASSKDTATQYF.

The genes are TRBV11-2 and TRBJ1-5; 8 positions match TRBD1. The junction had 15 bases not matched to a gene; V was cut back by 8 bases and J by 6 bases. Germline-derived CDR1 and CDR2 are SGHAT and FQNNGV. The CDR3 has 16 amino acids. The CDR3 loop reads CASSAGLDRVGQPQHF. The CDR3 DNA is TGTGCCAGCTCAGCTGGTTTGGACAGGGTGGGTCAGCCCCAGCATTTT.

The chain uses TRBV4-2 and TRBJ2-3, with D maybe TRBD1 (6 bases). Germline-derived CDR1 and CDR2 are LGHNA and YNFKEQ. The CDR3 is made up of 16 amino acids. The V end lost 0 bases, the J end lost 4 bases, and 14 bases lay between the germline ends. DNA of the CDR3: TGTGCCAGCAGCCAAGATAGTGGACAGTACGCAGATACGCAGTATTTT. Amino acid sequence: CASSQDSGQYADTQYF.

The CDR3 bases are TGTGCCAGCTCACTTACCGATGCGGCACTAGTTGAAGCTTTCTTT. It codes for CASSLTDAALVEAFF. The J gene is TRBJ1-1, the V gene TRBV18; D remains unclear. CDR3 length: 15 amino acids. Germline CDR1 KGHSH, CDR2 LQKENI. V was cut by 4 bases and J by 7 bases, with 19 bases left in between.

The chain couples TRBV5-8 to TRBJ2-7, with a tentative D call TRBD2 (6 bases). Per germline, CDR1 SGHTS and CDR2 YDEGEE. Trimming pared 0 bases from V and 6 bases from J, leaving 7 bases between. The CDR3 sequence is 12 residues long. Here the CDR3 DNA reads TGTGCCAGCAGCTTGGGCGGGGCCGAGCAGTACTTC. Amino acids: CASSLGGAEQYF.

This clone was seen only once. The genes are TRBV18 and TRBJ1-3; 7 nucleotides align to TRBD1. The CDR3 has 13 amino acids. The V segment lost 6 bases and the J segment 6 bases; nucleotides outside the gene matches: 5. Per the germline V gene, CDR1 is KGHSH and CDR2 is LQKENI. In nucleotides, the CDR3 is TGTGCCAGCTCTAGAGGACAGGAAAACACCATATATTTT. This codes for CASSRGQENTIYF.

This clone has just a few counts. The gene calls are TRBV14 and TRBJ2-5; 7 positions match TRBD1. There are 15 residues in the CDR3. Trimming cost V 4 bases and J 0 bases; bases outside gene matches: 5. CDR1 and CDR2 (germline): SGHDN, FVKESK. CDR3 bases: TGTGCCAGCAGCCTCTATCAGGGGGACCAAGAGACCCAGTACTTC. It yields the protein CASSLYQGDQETQYF.

This chain uses TRBV29-1 with TRBJ2-6, with 12 positions matching TRBD1. The CDR3 has 16 amino acids. With 4 bases clipped from V and 3 bases from J, the junction kept 4 bases outside the gene matches. Germline V gene data show CDR1 as SQVTM and CDR2 as ANQGSEA. The CDR3 loop reads CSVGGQGALGANVLTF. CDR3 coding DNA: TGCAGCGTTGGGGGACAGGGGGCGCTTGGGGCCAACGTCCTGACTTTC.

The chain employs TRBV29-1 and TRBJ1-1; TRBD1 matches at 10 bases. Germline values: CDR1 SQVTM, CDR2 ANQGSEA. This CDR3 region has 16 residues. Trimming took 7 bases from V and 5 from J; bases not matched to a gene: 16. CDR3 loop: CSAVTDRGVLRTEAFF. DNA of the CDR3: TGCAGCGCCGTAACGGACAGGGGGGTTTTACGAACTGAAGCTTTCTTT. Complete variable domain (other parts from reference TRBV29-1 and TRBJ1-1): SAVISQKPSRDICQRGTSLTIQCQVDSQVTMMFWYRQQPGQSLTLIATANQGSEATYESGFVIDKFPISRPNLTFSTLTVSNMSPEDSSIYLCSAVTDRGVLRTEAFFGQGTRLTVV.

This chain joins TRBV9 and TRBJ2-1; D gene uncertain. The CDR3 totals 11 residues. With 5 bases removed from V and 11 bases from J, the gap between germline ends came to 11 bases. From germline, CDR1 is SGDLS and CDR2 YYNGEE. The CDR3: CASSSTAKQFF. In DNA, the CDR3 is TGTGCCAGCAGTTCGACTGCAAAGCAGTTCTTC. Using reference TRBV9 and TRBJ2-1 for the parts outside the CDR3, the full variable domain is DSGVTQTPKHLITATGQRVTLRCSPRSGDLSVYWYQQSLDQGLQFLIQYYNGEERAKGNILERFSAQQFPDLHSELNLSSLELGDSALYFCASSSTAKQFFGPGTRLTVL.

The J gene is TRBJ2-5, the V gene TRBV7-2; D might be TRBD2 (7 bases). The CDR3 totals 15 residues. The germline V and J ends were trimmed by 6 bases and 3 bases, with 17 bases remaining between them. Germline loops: CDR1 SGHTA, CDR2 FQGNSA. The CDR3 coding sequence is TGTGCCAGCAGTAGAGGGGGGACTACCAAAGAGACCCAGTACTTC. Amino acids: CASSRGGTTKETQYF.

The chain joins TRBV6-5 to TRBJ2-2; TRBD1 matches at 8 bases. CDR3 length equals 15 residues. Trimming took 8 bases from V and 1 from J; bases not matched to a gene: 6. Germline V gives CDR1 MNHEY, CDR2 SVGAGI. For the CDR3, the DNA is TGTGCCAGCCGAACGACAGGGGAGAACACCGGGGAGCTGTTTTTT. It specifies CASRTTGENTGELFF.

This chain uses TRBV25-1 with TRBJ1-1; D unresolved. Trimming pared 0 bases from V and 6 bases from J, leaving 8 bases between. CDR3 length: 13 amino acids. The germline V gene encodes CDR1 MGHDK and CDR2 SYGVNS. CDR3 sequence: CASSEYRRAEAFF. CDR3 bases: TGTGCCAGCAGTGAATATAGGAGGGCTGAAGCTTTCTTT.

The V and J genes are TRBV6-5 and TRBJ1-4; D gene ambiguous. Germline V lookup: CDR1 MNHEY, CDR2 SVGAGI. The CDR3 has 15 amino acids. V was trimmed by 6 bases and J by 0 bases, leaving 11 bases between them. In DNA, the CDR3 is TGTGCCAGCAGCCCCACATCCACAACTAATGAAAAACTGTTTTTT. Residues: CASSPTSTTNEKLFF.